These 29 T cell receptor beta chains originate from one sample sequenced in a study of metastatic and nonmetastatic thyroid tumors. Patients were all untreated before their thyroid surgery. Using MiXCR, TCRdb reanalyzed the PCR reads. Of some 15,000 clones listed, roughly 25% were seen once; the top ten hold 8.5% to 12%. Material for sequencing was adjacent normal tissue. These receptors were collected from a female donor with papillary thyroid cancer or a benign thyroid nodule (not recorded which). Some clones in this sample may be carry-over from other donors' samples.

This clone has only a few counts. The chain combines TRBV11-2 with TRBJ2-1; D possibly corresponds to TRBD1 (8 bases). The V and J ends lost 5 bases and 4 bases respectively, with 15 bases between them. The CDR3 is 15 amino acids. The germline gives CDR1 SGHAT, CDR2 FQNNGV. The CDR3 DNA sequence: TGTGCCAGCAGCCTACAACAGGGGGGGTACAATGAGCAGTTCTTC. Protein sequence: CASSLQQGGYNEQFF.

This chain uses TRBV6-5 with TRBJ1-1; unclear D gene. The CDR3 spans 13 residues. The germline V gene encodes CDR1 MNHEY and CDR2 SVGAGI. Trimming pared 0 bases from V and 5 bases from J, leaving 7 bases between. CDR3: CASSYSKETEAFF. The CDR3 nucleotides are TGTGCCAGCAGTTACTCGAAGGAGACTGAAGCTTTCTTT.

This clone was observed a few times. The chain joins TRBV27 to TRBJ2-1, with 10 bases matching TRBD2. This CDR3 region has 12 residues. The germline V gene has CDR1 MNHEY and CDR2 SMNVEV (reference sequence). V lost 5 bases to trimming and J lost 12 bases; unmatched junction nucleotides: 4. The CDR3 loop reads CASSASSGGQFF. The CDR3 DNA reads as TGTGCCAGCAGTGCGTCTAGCGGGGGGCAGTTCTTC.

This clone was observed a single time. This sequence joins TRBV11-2 and TRBJ2-7; D gene ambiguous. V was trimmed by 3 bases and J by 2 bases, leaving 8 bases between them. This CDR3 spans 13 amino acids. Per germline, CDR1 SGHAT and CDR2 FQNNGV. In nucleotides, the CDR3 is TGTGCCAGCAGCTTGGTTAAGACCTACGAGCAGTACTTC. Protein sequence: CASSLVKTYEQYF.

The chain combines TRBV12-3 or TRBV12-4 with TRBJ2-3; D gene ambiguous. CDR3 size: 13 residues. Trimming removed 3 bases at V and 6 bases at J, with 10 bases between. CDR3 coding DNA: TGTGCCAGCAGTTTTAACCCCGCGGATACGCAGTATTTT. It is translated as CASSFNPADTQYF.

Relative to its sample, this clone is large (0.1 to 1%). The V call is TRBV28, the J call TRBJ2-1; 14 positions match TRBD2. The trim removed 7 bases at V and 15 bases at J, leaving 8 bases unmatched. The germline CDR1 and CDR2 sequences are MDHEN and SYDVKM. The CDR3 totals 13 residues. The CDR3 is CASNTGTSGRTFF. CDR3 sequence (DNA): TGTGCCAGCAATACTGGGACTAGCGGGAGAACGTTCTTC.

Comments on this clone: This may arise from a read error, as a much more abundant clone is one base away. This chain uses TRBV11-3 with TRBJ2-5; D is unclear. The CDR3 is 13 amino acids. Germline V gene data show CDR1 as SGHNT and CDR2 as YENEEA. The CDR3 protein is CTSSLTKGETQYF. DNA for the CDR3: TGTACCAGCAGCTTAACCAAGGGAGAGACCCAGTACTTC.

V is TRBV28 and J is TRBJ2-6; the D gene is possibly TRBD2 (5 bases). The length of the CDR3 is 16 residues. Per the germline V gene, CDR1 is MDHEN and CDR2 is SYDVKM. V was cut by 3 bases and J by 3 bases, with 12 bases left in between. As DNA, the CDR3 is TGTGCCAGCAGTTTTCACCCGGGAAGTGGGGCCAACGTCCTGACTTTC. This gives the protein CASSFHPGSGANVLTF.

This clone was counted a few times. The chain has TRBV6-1 and TRBJ2-7; 13 bases are shared with TRBD2. CDR3 length: 17 amino acids. Germline assignment: CDR1 MNHNS and CDR2 SASEGT. V lost 6 bases and J lost 2; bases outside the gene matches: 10. The CDR3 nucleotides are TGTGCCAGCAGCCCCCAACTAGCGGGAGGGAGCCCCTACGAGCAGTACTTC. Its protein is CASSPQLAGGSPYEQYF.

As to this clone: Additional DNA sequences in this sample encode the identical CDR3. The chain uses TRBV20-1 and TRBJ1-6, with a tentative D call TRBD1 (5 bases). The CDR3 runs 15 residues. Germline V gives CDR1 DFQATT, CDR2 SNEGSKA (reference sequence). The V end was cut by 3 bases, the J end by 4 bases, with 13 bases between. The CDR3 region has the DNA TGCAGTGCTAGGAGGGGAGAGTCTTATAATTCACCCCTCCACTTT. This translates into CSARRGESYNSPLHF.

This clone has only one observation. The chain couples TRBV20-1 to TRBJ2-7, with 10 nucleotides matching TRBD2. Germline CDR1 DFQATT, CDR2 SNEGSKA (reference sequence). J lost 3 bases, V lost 4 bases, and 9 bases had no gene match. The CDR3 contains 15 residues. CDR3 coding DNA: TGCAGTGCTAAGGGCACTAGCGGGACAGGCTACGAGCAGTACTTC. Residues: CSAKGTSGTGYEQYF.

The chain joins TRBV12-3 or TRBV12-4 to TRBJ1-1, with D unresolved. This CDR3 region has 12 residues. The V gene lost 3 bases and the J gene lost 7 bases, with 9 bases spanning the gap. The CDR3 sequence is CASSFRVYEAFF. CDR3 nucleotides: TGTGCCAGCAGTTTTAGGGTGTATGAAGCTTTCTTT.

The V call is TRBV20-1, the J call TRBJ2-7; D is perhaps TRBD2 (6 bases). Germline V gives CDR1 DFQATT, CDR2 SNEGSKA (reference sequence). Trimming cost V 7 bases and J 4 bases, with 14 bases left between them. There are 12 residues in the CDR3. The CDR3 DNA reads as TGCAGTGTTCGGGGGAGTGGTTACGAGCAGTACTTC. It translates to CSVRGSGYEQYF.

The J gene is TRBJ2-1, the V gene TRBV27; 8 bases match TRBD2. Germline lookup yields CDR1 MNHEY and CDR2 SMNVEV (reference sequence). The CDR3 runs to 14 residues. With V trimmed by 5 bases and J by 9 bases, 9 bases remained unmatched. This CDR3 reads CASSDISRGAEQFF. The CDR3 DNA is TGTGCCAGCAGTGATATATCGCGGGGGGCTGAGCAGTTCTTC.

The chain is built from TRBV12-3 or TRBV12-4 and TRBJ1-1; D gene uncertain. V lost 6 bases and J 13 bases, leaving 21 bases between the germline ends. CDR3 length: 13 residues. The DNA of the CDR3 is TGTGCCAGCAGCCAAAATAACATGGAAGAGGATTTCTTT. The encoded protein is CASSQNNMEEDFF.

This clone was observed a few times. The rearrangement uses TRBV6-6 and TRBJ2-2, with 9 bases fitting TRBD2. Unmatched junction bases numbered 8, after V lost 5 bases and J lost 4 bases. CDR1 MNHNY and CDR2 SVGAGI come from the germline V gene (reference sequence). The CDR3 spans 16 residues. The CDR3, as DNA: TGTGCCAGCAGTCACAAAGAACTAGCGGGCACCGGGGAGCTGTTTTTT. This gives the protein CASSHKELAGTGELFF.

There are a few counts of this clone. V gene TRBV5-1 combines with J gene TRBJ2-7, with a weak D call TRBD1 (5 bases). CDR3 length: 14 residues. Looked up from germline, CDR1 is SGHRS and CDR2 is YFSETQ. Trimming cost V 0 bases and J 6 bases, with 13 bases left between them. The CDR3 loop is CASSLGTLPTEQYF. The CDR3 DNA reads TGCGCCAGCAGCTTGGGGACACTCCCCACCGAGCAGTACTTC.

A few counts support this clone. V gene TRBV6-1 combines with J gene TRBJ1-2; D is ambiguous. The CDR3 consists of 12 residues. The germline V gene encodes CDR1 MNHNS and CDR2 SASEGT. V lost 6 bases and J 7 bases, leaving 12 bases between the germline ends. The CDR3 protein is CASRDGVGGYTF. CDR3 nucleotide sequence: TGTGCCAGCAGGGACGGGGTAGGTGGCTACACCTTC.

V is TRBV6-4 and J is TRBJ2-2, with a weak D call TRBD1 (5 bases). Germline V gene data show CDR1 as MRHNA and CDR2 as SNTAGT. V was trimmed by 6 bases and J by 4 bases, leaving 9 bases between them. The CDR3 covers 13 residues. DNA for the CDR3: TGTGCCAGCAGAGAGCAGGGCACCGGGGAGCTGTTTTTT. Translation gives CASREQGTGELFF.

V and J are TRBV30 and TRBJ2-3; 8 nucleotides match TRBD1. The CDR3 consists of 12 residues. V was clipped by 8 bases and J by 6 bases; unmatched bases: 7. Germline V CDR1 and CDR2: GTSNPN, SVGIG (reference sequence). In nucleotides, the CDR3 is TGTGCCCGATCGACAGGGGCCGATACGCAGTATTTT. Protein sequence: CARSTGADTQYF.

This clone was counted many times. A much larger clonotype is one base distant, so this may be a read error. The CDR3 end shows no conserved phenylalanine or tryptophan, and so a read error is likely. The DNA is left out, because the CDR3 cannot be placed on it with certainty; the CDR3 is given as TCRdb lists it. J is TRBJ2-7 and V is TRBV28; TRBD1, the D gene given by the table, was not confirmed from the DNA. The CDR3 has 15 amino acids, counting both end residues. In germline, CDR1 is MDHEN, CDR2 SYDVKM. Here the CDR3 reads CASSGADRSSYEQCL.

This clone has only a few counts. The rearrangement links TRBV11-2 to TRBJ1-1; D ambiguous. The CDR3 is made up of 13 amino acids. CDR1 and CDR2 from the germline V gene are SGHAT and FQNNGV. Deletions cut 7 bases from V and 4 bases from J, with 13 bases between. CDR3: CASKGQVSTEAFF. CDR3 DNA sequence: TGTGCCAGCAAGGGCCAAGTTAGCACTGAAGCTTTCTTT.

This clone was seen a few times. The rearrangement uses TRBV2 and TRBJ2-5; D call uncertain. The CDR3 loop spans 11 amino acids. From germline, CDR1 is SNHLY and CDR2 FYNNEI. V was trimmed by 7 bases and J by 5 bases, leaving 8 bases between them. DNA for the CDR3: TGTGCCAGCAAAGAAATGGAGACCCAGTACTTC. Protein product: CASKEMETQYF. Complete variable domain (other parts from reference TRBV2 and TRBJ2-5): EPEVTQTPSHQVTQMGQEVILRCVPISNHLYFYWYRQILGQKVEFLVSFYNNEISEKSEIFDDQFSVERPDGSNFTLKIRSTKLEDSAMYFCASKEMETQYFGPGTRLLVL.

This chain connects TRBV6-1 to TRBJ2-7; TRBD1 matches 10 bases. The CDR3 has 15 amino acids. Germline lookup yields CDR1 MNHNS and CDR2 SASEGT. The V gene end was trimmed by 3 bases and the J gene end by 3 bases; junction bases not matched to a gene: 5. The CDR3 DNA reads TGTGCCAGCAGTGATTTTCGGACAGGGGGCTACGAGCAGTACTTC. It specifies CASSDFRTGGYEQYF.

Remarks on this clone: A junction end diverges from the germline sequence, so it may reflect a read error. The CDR3 spells CAGSMVSYTVELFF. The CDR3 DNA follows: TGTGCCGGTAGTATGGTATCCTACACCGTGGAGCTGTTTTTT. V usage is TRBV19 and J usage is TRBJ2-2; D unresolved. Germline V gives CDR1 LNHDA, CDR2 SQIVND (reference sequence). The CDR3 consists of 14 residues.

This clone was counted at least ten times. V is TRBV6-1 and J is TRBJ1-5, with a tentative D call TRBD1 (5 bases). Trimming removed 2 bases at V and 10 bases at J, with 9 bases between. Germline CDR1 and CDR2: MNHNS and SASEGT. This CDR3 region has 12 residues. The chain's CDR3 is CASSETGGPQHF. CDR3 bases: TGTGCCAGCAGTGAAACGGGGGGACCCCAGCATTTT.

There are a few counts of this clone. This rearrangement joins TRBV7-2 to TRBJ2-7; 9 nucleotides line up with TRBD1. Unmatched junction bases numbered 4, after V lost 0 bases and J lost 1 base. The CDR3 length is 16 residues. Germline loops: CDR1 SGHTA, CDR2 FQGNSA. Here the CDR3 DNA reads TGTGCCAGCAGCTTAGCCCGGACAGGGGAATCCTACGAGCAGTACTTC. It is translated as CASSLARTGESYEQYF.

V is TRBV5-1 and J is TRBJ2-3, with a possible D match to TRBD2 (5 bases). Looked up from germline, CDR1 is SGHRS and CDR2 is YFSETQ. This CDR3 has 15 amino acids. Trimming took off 0 bases at V and 0 bases at J, with 8 bases between the two ends. Here the CDR3 reads CASSLGRSSTDTQYF. The CDR3 region has the DNA TGCGCCAGCAGCTTGGGGAGGAGTAGCACAGATACGCAGTATTTT.

This clone was recorded a few times. The genes are TRBV2 and TRBJ2-7; 7 positions agree with TRBD2. Unmatched junction bases numbered 4, after V lost 5 bases and J lost 3 bases. Germline CDR1 is SNHLY and CDR2 is FYNNEI. This CDR3 has 13 residues. The CDR3 region is CASSPSGDYEQYF. The CDR3 DNA sequence: TGTGCCAGCAGTCCTAGCGGAGACTACGAGCAGTACTTC.